The 6 T cell receptor beta chains reported below all come from one sample, sequenced in a study of T cells in localized non-small cell lung cancer. The assay was immunoSEQ multiplex PCR, and TCRdb's table has in-frame clones only and misses some. Here the sample spans approximately 70,000 clones, 81% being singletons. Here the sequenced sample was PBMCs, taken before any cancer treatment. Every receptor here comes from a man aged 35-75 years with stage II lung adenocarcinoma.

This clone was detected a few times. This chain uses TRBV27 with TRBJ1-1; a possible D gene is TRBD1 (5 bases). The CDR3 runs 14 residues. Germline assignment: CDR1 MNHEY and CDR2 SMNVEV (reference sequence). V shed 4 bases and J shed 4 bases, with 13 bases lying between them. CDR3 sequence: CASSSGVGGTEAFF. The CDR3 DNA follows: TGTGCCAGCAGTTCGGGGGTTGGGGGCACTGAAGCTTTCTTT.

V gene TRBV27 combines with J gene TRBJ1-4, with D possibly matching TRBD1 (6 bases). The CDR3 sequence is 14 residues long. The germline gives CDR1 MNHEY, CDR2 SMNVEV (reference sequence). Between the trimmed V and J ends, which lost 1 base and 10 bases, there was a span of 13 bases. The CDR3 here is CASSLFGEGGKLFF. For the CDR3, the DNA is TGTGCCAGCAGTTTATTCGGGGAAGGGGGAAAACTGTTTTTT.

The chain employs TRBV5-1 and TRBJ2-1; 8 bases match TRBD2. The CDR3 is 20 residues long. V shed 4 bases, J shed 0 bases, and the junction held 18 bases outside the gene matches. Germline loops: CDR1 SGHRS, CDR2 YFSETQ. The DNA of the CDR3 is TGCGCCAGCAGCCCCTTGAGCGGGGGTATGAGGGAGAGCTCCTACAATGAGCAGTTCTTC. Encoded protein: CASSPLSGGMRESSYNEQFF.

V usage is TRBV5-5 and J usage is TRBJ2-7; 8 positions match TRBD2. J gave up 0 bases and V 2 bases, and 4 bases lay outside the gene matches. Germline V gene data show CDR1 as SGHKS and CDR2 as YYEKEE (reference sequence). This CDR3 spans 15 amino acids. In nucleotides, the CDR3 is TGTGCCAGCAGCTTTGGGCTAGCGGGCTCCTACGAGCAGTACTTC. Residues: CASSFGLAGSYEQYF.

This chain joins TRBV2 and TRBJ1-1, with TRBD1 matching 9 bases. Germline CDR1 and CDR2: SNHLY and FYNNEI. V lost 6 bases, J lost 10 bases, and 3 bases stayed unmatched. CDR3 size: 11 residues. DNA of the CDR3: TGTGCCAGCAGGCCGACAGGGGGAGCTTTCTTT. Translation gives CASRPTGGAFF.

The DNA for the CDR3 is TGTGCCAGCAGTACTCCGGGACTAGCGGGATACGAGCAGTACTTC. Amino acids: CASSTPGLAGYEQYF. The V gene is TRBV28, the J gene TRBJ2-7, with 13 nucleotides matching TRBD2. This CDR3 is 15 amino acids long. V was clipped by 5 bases and J by 4 bases; unmatched bases: 5. Germline V gene lookup returns CDR1 MDHEN and CDR2 SYDVKM.